This T cell receptor (beta chain) was recorded in a study of CD8 T cells in ankylosing spondylitis. This CDR3 is built from 14 residues. V lost 6 bases and J lost 4; bases outside the gene matches: 7. Germline V gene lookup returns CDR1 SQVTM and CDR2 ANQGSEA. Study outcomes and limitations: Clones linked with disease were CD8+ and fairly uncommon in the peripheral blood. Disease-linked clones reportedly showed significant enrichment in matched ankylosing spondylitis synovial fluid. It appeared that ankylosing spondylitis blood was characterized by a TCR beta motif of several highly homologous variants.

It was by quantitative 5'-RACE with molecular barcodes that TCR beta libraries were made. A single record per CDR3 protein comes from TCRdb applying MiXCR to the 5' RACE reads. The sample yields about 150,000 distinct CDR3 sequences, 25% to 35% seen once. This clonotype appeared a few times. The antigen is not known. The V and J genes are TRBV29-1 and TRBJ2-5; the match to TRBD1 covers 11 bases. The material sequenced was synovial fluid, either unsorted or a sorted T cell fraction (not recorded which). The TCR originated in a male donor with ankylosing spondylitis. The DNA of the CDR3 is TGCAGCGTGACGGACAGGGGGCGTTCAGAGACCCAGTACTTC. Protein: CSVTDRGRSETQYF.